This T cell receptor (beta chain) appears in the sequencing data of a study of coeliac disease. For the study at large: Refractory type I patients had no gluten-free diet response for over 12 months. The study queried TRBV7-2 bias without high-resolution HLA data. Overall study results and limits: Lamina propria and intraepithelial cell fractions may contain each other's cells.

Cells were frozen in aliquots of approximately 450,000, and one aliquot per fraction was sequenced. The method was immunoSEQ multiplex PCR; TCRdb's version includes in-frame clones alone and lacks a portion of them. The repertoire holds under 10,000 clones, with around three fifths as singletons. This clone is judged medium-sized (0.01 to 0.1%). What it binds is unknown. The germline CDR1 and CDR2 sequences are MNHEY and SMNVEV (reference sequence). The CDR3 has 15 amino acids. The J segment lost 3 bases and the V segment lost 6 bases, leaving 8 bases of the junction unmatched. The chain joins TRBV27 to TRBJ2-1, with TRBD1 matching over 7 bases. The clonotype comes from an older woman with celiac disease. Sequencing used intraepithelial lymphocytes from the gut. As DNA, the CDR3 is TGTGCCAGCAGCCCTCGACAGGGATACTACAATGAGCAGTTCTTC. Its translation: CASSPRQGYYNEQFF.